This T cell receptor beta chain comes out of a study of blood T cell repertoires in COVID-19. Across the study: COVID-19 samples from acute and convalescent phases originated in the United States, Italy and Spain.

Only in-frame clones appear in the TCRdb table, and some are missing; sequencing was by immunoSEQ multiplex PCR. The data hold 200,000 to 300,000 clones, with approximately 86% observed a single time. Per the germline V gene, CDR1 is MDHEN and CDR2 is SYDVKM. The CDR3 length is 16 residues. V lost 6 bases and J lost 4; bases outside the gene matches: 8. This clone is a singleton in its sample. This chain joins TRBV28 and TRBJ2-1, with 11 nucleotides matching TRBD2. Sequencing was carried out using peripheral blood. The receptor was isolated from a human donor in a cohort sampled during active COVID-19. The CDR3 DNA sequence: TGTGCCAGCAGCCCTCAGACTAGCGGGGTATACAATGAGCAGTTCTTC. Amino acid sequence: CASSPQTSGVYNEQFF.